The 18 T cell receptor beta chains below all came from one sample that was sequenced in a study of T cell responses to AZD1222 COVID-19 vaccine. The protocol was immunoSEQ multiplex PCR, while the TCRdb copy is restricted to in-frame clones and leaves out a portion. Of roughly 100,000 clones detected, more than 70% appear once; the ten largest clones hold approximately 15%. Sequencing was performed on peripheral blood, taken 28 days after the second AZD1222 dose. Receptor source: an adult who received the AZD1222 COVID-19 vaccine.

The genes are TRBV3-1 (or the pseudogene TRBV3-2) and TRBJ1-4, with 10 bases identical to TRBD1. The germline V gene encodes CDR1 LGHDT and CDR2 YNNKEL (reference sequence). CDR3 length equals 13 residues. The V and J ends lost 4 bases and 11 bases, in that order; junction bases with no gene match: 4. CDR3 in amino acids: CASSRDRGTKLFF. In DNA form, the CDR3 reads TGTGCCAGCAGCCGGGACAGGGGAACCAAACTGTTTTTT.

The chain links TRBV11-2 to TRBJ2-2; D perhaps matches TRBD1 (5 bases). Trimming pared 2 bases from V and 3 bases from J, leaving 7 bases between. Germline assignment: CDR1 SGHAT and CDR2 FQNNGV. The CDR3 has 14 amino acids. The CDR3 is CASSLTRDTGELFF. For the CDR3, the DNA is TGTGCCAGCAGCTTAACCAGGGACACCGGGGAGCTGTTTTTT.

The chain employs TRBV6-5 and TRBJ2-7; possibly TRBD2 for D (6 bases). V lost 1 base and J 2 bases, leaving 12 bases between the germline ends. Per germline, CDR1 MNHEY and CDR2 SVGAGI. The CDR3 consists of 15 residues. As DNA, the CDR3 is TGTGCCAGCAGTTACTTTCGGGAGCCCCCCTACGAGCAGTACTTC. This encodes CASSYFREPPYEQYF.

CDR3 residues: CASSRSSGRSDEQFF. In DNA form, the CDR3 reads TGTGCCAGCAGCCGCTCTAGCGGGAGATCGGATGAGCAGTTCTTC. The chain is built from TRBV7-2 and TRBJ2-1; 10 bases are shared with TRBD2. Trimming removed 5 bases from V and 8 bases from J; junction bases left unmatched: 9. Germline V gene data show CDR1 as SGHTA and CDR2 as FQGNSA. The CDR3 covers 15 residues.

The chain recombines TRBV19 with TRBJ1-2; 8 bases are shared with TRBD1. CDR3 length: 16 amino acids. J was trimmed by 1 base and V by 3 bases; bases with no gene match: 7. In germline, CDR1 is LNHDA, CDR2 SQIVND (reference sequence). CDR3 loop: CASSIGGQEINYGYTF. In nucleotides, the CDR3 is TGTGCCAGTAGTATCGGGGGACAGGAGATTAACTATGGCTACACCTTC.

The chain is built from TRBV19 and TRBJ1-5; the D gene is possibly TRBD1 (5 bases). This CDR3 is built from 13 residues. The ends were cut back, 5 bases at V and 7 bases at J, with 12 bases in the middle. Germline CDR1 reads LNHDA; CDR2 reads SQIVND (reference sequence). CDR3 sequence reads: CASSEGRRQPQHF. CDR3 coding DNA: TGTGCCAGTAGTGAGGGGCGGAGACAGCCCCAGCATTTT.

The J gene is TRBJ2-7, the V gene TRBV18, with 9 bases aligning to TRBD1. CDR1 and CDR2 (germline): KGHSH, LQKENI. Trimming took 3 bases from V and 2 from J; bases not matched to a gene: 8. CDR3 length equals 16 residues. CDR3 residues: CASSPSRDRAPYEQYF. DNA for the CDR3: TGTGCCAGCTCACCGTCGAGGGACAGGGCGCCCTACGAGCAGTACTTC.

This clone has only one observation. Here the CDR3 reads CAISESGLAAQEQFF. In nucleotides, the CDR3 is TGTGCCATCAGTGAATCGGGACTAGCGGCACAGGAGCAGTTCTTC. The rearrangement joins TRBV10-3 to TRBJ2-1, with TRBD2 matching over 11 bases. The CDR3 is made up of 15 amino acids. The germline gives CDR1 ENHRY, CDR2 SYGVKD. V shed 3 bases, J shed 10 bases, and the junction held 8 bases outside the gene matches.

This clone was counted a single time. The J gene is TRBJ1-2, the V gene TRBV12-3 or TRBV12-4; TRBD1 is a possible D gene (6 bases). The CDR3 contains 13 residues. Trimming stripped 2 bases from V and 4 bases from J, with 8 bases between. The CDR3 DNA is TGTGCCAGCAGTTTATCGGGGGCCTATGGCTACACCTTC. Translated, it gives CASSLSGAYGYTF.

V gene TRBV5-1 combines with J gene TRBJ2-7, with 11 bases identical to TRBD1. Germline V gene sequence: CDR1 SGHRS, CDR2 YFSETQ. The V segment lost 0 bases and the J segment 5 bases; nucleotides outside the gene matches: 4. The CDR3 loop spans 15 amino acids. The CDR3 DNA sequence: TGCGCCAGCAGCTTGGTAGGGACAGGGGGTAACGAGCAGTACTTC. Its translation is CASSLVGTGGNEQYF. Supplemented by reference TRBV5-1 and TRBJ2-7, the full variable domain reads KAGVTQTPRYLIKTRGQQVTLSCSPISGHRSVSWYQQTPGQGLQFLFEYFSETQRNKGNFPGRFSGRQFSNSRSEMNVSTLELGDSALYLCASSLVGTGGNEQYFGPGTRLTVT.

The V and J genes are TRBV6-5 and TRBJ1-6; 9 bases fit TRBD1. Germline CDR1 is MNHEY and CDR2 is SVGAGI. The length of the CDR3 is 14 residues. With V trimmed by 7 bases and J by 10 bases, 8 bases remained unmatched. CDR3 in DNA: TGTGCCAGCACGGGACAGGGTCTGGGCTCACCCCTCCACTTT. This sequence encodes CASTGQGLGSPLHF.

The chain has TRBV6-1 and TRBJ1-2; D perhaps matches TRBD1 (5 bases). V dropped 2 bases and J dropped 1 base, with 11 bases sitting between them. The CDR3 length is 15 residues. Germline CDR1 MNHNS, CDR2 SASEGT. The CDR3 region has the DNA TGTGCCAGCAGTGAATTCAAGGGGCTTAACTATGGCTACACCTTC. It translates to CASSEFKGLNYGYTF.

The rearrangement links TRBV29-1 to TRBJ1-2; D gene uncertain. V was pared by 3 bases and J by 2 bases, with 7 bases between. Germline CDR1 reads SQVTM; CDR2 reads ANQGSEA. This CDR3 region has 12 residues. The CDR3 here is CSVEVENYGYTF. CDR3 sequence (DNA): TGCAGCGTTGAGGTGGAAAACTATGGCTACACCTTC.

This clone was seen a handful of times. This chain links TRBV3-1 (or the pseudogene TRBV3-2) with TRBJ1-2, with D unresolved. The CDR3 loop spans 12 amino acids. The germline V gene encodes CDR1 LGHDT and CDR2 YNNKEL (reference sequence). Trimming removed 4 bases from V and 7 bases from J, with 10 bases in between. The CDR3 loop is CASSLEGTGYTF. The CDR3 DNA reads TGTGCCAGCAGCCTTGAAGGTACTGGCTACACCTTC.

This chain uses TRBV18 with TRBJ2-5; D remains unclear. From germline, CDR1 is KGHSH and CDR2 LQKENI. Between the trimmed V and J ends, which lost 0 bases and 0 bases, there was a span of 5 bases. The CDR3 is 14 residues long. The CDR3 is CASSPPVYQETQYF. In DNA, the CDR3 is TGTGCCAGCTCACCACCGGTGTACCAAGAGACCCAGTACTTC.

The chain couples TRBV6-2 or TRBV6-3 to TRBJ1-2; 7 nucleotides agree with TRBD1. The germline CDR1 and CDR2 sequences are MNHEY and SVGEGT. This CDR3 spans 15 amino acids. Trimming at V came to 4 bases and at J to 1 base, leaving 6 bases not matched to a gene. CDR3 protein: CASSLPGQINYGYTF. Written as DNA, the CDR3 is TGTGCCAGCAGTTTACCGGGACAGATTAACTATGGCTACACCTTC.

The chain joins TRBV7-9 to TRBJ1-1; a possible D gene is TRBD1 (6 bases). Germline CDR1 and CDR2: SEHNR and FQNEAQ (reference sequence). Trimming took off 5 bases at V and 0 bases at J, with 10 bases between the two ends. There are 14 residues in the CDR3. CDR3 nucleotide sequence: TGTGCCAGCAGCCAGGGGCAGGTGAACACTGAAGCTTTCTTT. As protein: CASSQGQVNTEAFF.

This clone was seen a few times. V usage is TRBV12-5 and J usage is TRBJ2-7; possibly TRBD1 for D (5 bases). In germline, CDR1 is LGHNT, CDR2 FRNRAP. The CDR3 has 13 amino acids. V was pared by 2 bases and J by 6 bases, with 11 bases between. CDR3 sequence: CASGLIGAGEQYF. For the CDR3, the DNA is TGTGCTAGTGGTTTGATAGGGGCTGGCGAGCAGTACTTC.